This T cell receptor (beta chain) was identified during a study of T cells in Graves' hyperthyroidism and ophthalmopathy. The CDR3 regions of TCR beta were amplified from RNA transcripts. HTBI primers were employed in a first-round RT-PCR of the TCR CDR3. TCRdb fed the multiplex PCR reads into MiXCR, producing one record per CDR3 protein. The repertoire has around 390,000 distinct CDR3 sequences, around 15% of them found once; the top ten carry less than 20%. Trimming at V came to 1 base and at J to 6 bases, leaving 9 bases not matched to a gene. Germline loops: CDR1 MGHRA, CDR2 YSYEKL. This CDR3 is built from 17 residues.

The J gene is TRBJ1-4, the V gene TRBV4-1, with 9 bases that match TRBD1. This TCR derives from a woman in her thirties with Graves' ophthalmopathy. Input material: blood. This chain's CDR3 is CASSQGHGTGTDEKLFF. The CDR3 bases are TGCGCCAGCAGCCAAGGCCATGGGACAGGGACAGATGAAAAACTGTTTTTT.